A selection of T cell receptor beta chains follows, all from one sample in a study of cytomegalovirus exposure and HLA in healthy donors. Using immunoSEQ multiplex PCR, the repertoire was profiled, and TCRdb retains in-frame clones only, with some absent. The sample lists 130,000 to 150,000 clones; 70% to 85% were seen once. The sample taken for sequencing was PBMCs. These receptors came from a woman in her fifties or sixties in good health and CMV-seropositive. CDR3s include the opening cysteine and the closing phenylalanine or tryptophan. A D gene is named only where the DNA matches it firmly. Rows give clone size only sometimes, using once, few, many, or a class for an expanded clone.

cdr3_aa cdr3_nt j_call v_call clone_size d_call
CASSRESAGEQFF TGTGCCAGCAGTCGAGAATCAGCGGGAGAGCAGTTCTTC TRBJ2-1 TRBV11-2 few TRBD2
CASSLSGRAPGELFF TGTGCCAGCAGCTTAAGCGGGAGGGCCCCCGGGGAGCTGTTTTTT TRBJ2-2 TRBV7-2 . TRBD2
CASSDKSSGNTIYF TGTGCCAGCAGTGACAAGAGCTCTGGAAACACCATATATTTT TRBJ1-3 TRBV6-5 . .
CASSYDLNYGYTF TGTGCCAGCAGTTATGACTTAAACTATGGCTACACCTTC TRBJ1-2 TRBV7-9 once .
CASRQQGYSNQPQHF TGTGCCAGCAGACAACAGGGATATAGCAATCAGCCCCAGCATTTT TRBJ1-5 TRBV6-1 . .
CASSFLSGSWTGELFF TGTGCCAGCAGTTTTCTCAGCGGGAGCTGGACCGGGGAGCTGTTTTTT TRBJ2-2 TRBV27 . TRBD2
CASSFRQKHQPQHF TGTGCCAGCAGTTTTAGACAGAAACATCAGCCCCAGCATTTT TRBJ1-5 TRBV28 . .
CASSRDTDTQYF TGCGCCAGCAGCAGAGACACAGATACGCAGTATTTT TRBJ2-3 TRBV4-3 . .
CAWSQGQGNQPQHF TGTGCCTGGTCTCAGGGACAAGGAAATCAGCCCCAGCATTTT TRBJ1-5 TRBV30 . .
CASSQWKEPGELFF TGCGCCAGCAGTCAATGGAAGGAGCCCGGGGAGCTGTTTTTT TRBJ2-2 TRBV23-1 . .
CASSLASGRRNGELFF TGTGCCAGCAGCTTAGCAAGCGGGAGGCGGAACGGGGAGCTGTTTTTT TRBJ2-2 TRBV11-1 . TRBD2
CASRRTGLTYEQYF TGTGCCAGCAGAAGGACAGGGCTGACCTACGAGCAGTACTTC TRBJ2-7 TRBV6-1 . TRBD1
CASSLPSGRATTDTQYF TGTGCCAGCAGCCTTCCTAGCGGGAGGGCCACTACAGATACGCAGTATTTT TRBJ2-3 TRBV5-4 . TRBD2
CASSLDQVMPQHF TGTGCCAGCAGCTTAGACCAGGTTATGCCCCAGCATTTT TRBJ1-5 TRBV11-2 . .
CASSVQIGSGYEQYF TGTGCCAGTAGTGTCCAGATCGGCTCGGGGTACGAGCAGTACTTC TRBJ2-7 TRBV19 . .
CASSLETGFTETQYF TGCGCCAGCAGCTTGGAGACAGGGTTTACGGAGACCCAGTACTTC TRBJ2-5 TRBV5-1 once TRBD1
CASSQEGLAGDDRYF TGCGCCAGCAGCCAAGAAGGACTAGCGGGAGACGATCGGTACTTC TRBJ2-7 TRBV4-1 . TRBD2
CASSAGYNSYNEQFF TGTGCCAGCAGTGCGGGTTATAACTCCTACAATGAGCAGTTCTTC TRBJ2-1 TRBV2 . .
CASSQDLTSANQYF TGCGCCAGCAGCCAAGATCTGACTAGCGCAAATCAGTACTTC TRBJ2-7 TRBV4-1 medium-sized TRBD2
CASSQTGSYGYTF TGTGCCAGCAGTCAGACAGGGTCATATGGCTACACCTTC TRBJ1-2 TRBV7-2 . TRBD1
CASSYSPGQGCEQYF TGTGCCAGCAGTTACTCCCCGGGACAGGGGTGCGAGCAGTACTTC TRBJ2-7 TRBV6-6 . TRBD1
CASIEGYEQYF TGTGCCAGCATCGAGGGTTACGAGCAGTACTTC TRBJ2-7 TRBV2 . .
CASRAGGRSYEQYF TGTGCCAGCAGGGCGGGAGGGAGGTCCTACGAGCAGTACTTC TRBJ2-7 TRBV2 . TRBD2
CASSNWDRGEEQFF TGTGCCAGTAGTAACTGGGACAGGGGGGAAGAGCAGTTCTTC TRBJ2-1 TRBV19 . TRBD1
CASTRDRGLPGELFF TGTGCCAGCACCCGGGACAGGGGTTTGCCCGGGGAGCTGTTTTTT TRBJ2-2 TRBV21-1 . .
CASRPGTGSGYTF TGTGCCAGCAGGCCCGGGACAGGGTCTGGCTACACCTTC TRBJ1-2 TRBV28 . TRBD1
CASSLVGQGGGNQPQHF TGTGCCAGCAGCTTAGTGGGACAGGGGGGAGGCAATCAGCCCCAGCATTTT TRBJ1-5 TRBV7-9 many TRBD1
CASSLRVGVAYEQFF TGTGCCAGCAGCTTACGTGTGGGAGTTGCTTATGAGCAGTTCTTC TRBJ2-1 TRBV7-9 . .
CASNGGRAEETQYF TGCGCCAGCAACGGCGGGAGGGCCGAGGAGACCCAGTACTTC TRBJ2-5 TRBV5-1 . TRBD2
CASSAPRTGELFF TGCGCCAGCAGTGCCCCTCGCACCGGGGAGCTGTTTTTT TRBJ2-2 TRBV10-1 . .
CASSRAIGRADEQYF TGTGCCAGCTCACGGGCGATTGGCAGGGCGGACGAGCAGTACTTC TRBJ2-7 TRBV18 . .
CASSLGENIQYF TGTGCCAGCAGCCTCGGGGAAAACATTCAGTACTTC TRBJ2-4 TRBV5-6 . .
CASSLSRAYNEQFF TGTGCCAGCAGTTTATCGCGAGCTTACAATGAGCAGTTCTTC TRBJ2-1 TRBV27 . .
CSVAPGVAATDTQYF TGCAGCGTTGCCCCTGGGGTAGCGGCCACAGATACGCAGTATTTT TRBJ2-3 TRBV29-1 . .
CASSRSLQGLPPNEQFF TGTGCCAGCAGCCGAAGTTTACAGGGGCTCCCCCCCAATGAGCAGTTCTTC TRBJ2-1 TRBV9 . TRBD1
CASSQAGTGSPTEAFF TGCGCCAGCAGTCAAGCCGGGACAGGGAGCCCCACTGAAGCTTTCTTT TRBJ1-1 TRBV23-1 . TRBD1
CASSFEQVPQYF TGTGCCAGCAGCTTTGAGCAGGTTCCGCAGTACTTC TRBJ2-7 TRBV7-9 . .